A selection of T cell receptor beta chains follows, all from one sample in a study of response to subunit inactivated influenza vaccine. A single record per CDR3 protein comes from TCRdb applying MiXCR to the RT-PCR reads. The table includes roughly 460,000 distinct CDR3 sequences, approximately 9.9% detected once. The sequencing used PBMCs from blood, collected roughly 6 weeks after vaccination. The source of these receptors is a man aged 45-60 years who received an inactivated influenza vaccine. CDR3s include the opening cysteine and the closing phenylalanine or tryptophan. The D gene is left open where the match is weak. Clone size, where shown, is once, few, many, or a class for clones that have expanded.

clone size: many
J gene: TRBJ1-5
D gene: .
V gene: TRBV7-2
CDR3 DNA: TGTGCCAGCAGCGCCTCTGGACTGAACAATCAGCCCCAGCATTTT
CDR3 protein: CASSASGLNNQPQHF

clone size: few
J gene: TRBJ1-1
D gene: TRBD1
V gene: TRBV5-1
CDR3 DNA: TGCGCCAGCAGCCCTATTGTCGTGACAGGGGTTGAAGCTTTCTTT
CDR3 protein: CASSPIVVTGVEAFF

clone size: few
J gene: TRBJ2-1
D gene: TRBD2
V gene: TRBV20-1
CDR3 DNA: TGCAGTGCTAGACTCTCTAGGAGGACTAGCGTTTACAATGAGCAGTTCTTC
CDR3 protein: CSARLSRRTSVYNEQFF

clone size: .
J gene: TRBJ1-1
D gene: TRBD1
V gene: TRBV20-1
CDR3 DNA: TGCAGTGCTACTTTTGGGACAGGTCCGGGGGGTGCGAAGTTCTTT
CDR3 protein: CSATFGTGPGGAKFF

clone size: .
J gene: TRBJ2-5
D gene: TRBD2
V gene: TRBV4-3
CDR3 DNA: TGCGCCAGCAGCCGACAGCGGGAGAGACAAGAGACCCAGTACTTC
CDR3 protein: CASSRQRERQETQYF

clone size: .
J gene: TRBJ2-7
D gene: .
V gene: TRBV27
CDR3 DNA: TGTGCCAGCAGCCCAGGGCGAGAGACAGCCTACGAGCAGTACTTC
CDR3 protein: CASSPGRETAYEQYF

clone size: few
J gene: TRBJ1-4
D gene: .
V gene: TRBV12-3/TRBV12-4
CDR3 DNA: TGTGCCAGCAGCCCAGACAGGACGGTAGGGAAACTGTTTTTT
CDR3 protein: CASSPDRTVGKLFF

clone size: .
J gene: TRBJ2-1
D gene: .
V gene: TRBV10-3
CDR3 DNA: TGTGCCACTGTAGCTCCTCCGGGAGCCTGGATCCACAATGAGCAGTTCTTC
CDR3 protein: CATVAPPGAWIHNEQFF

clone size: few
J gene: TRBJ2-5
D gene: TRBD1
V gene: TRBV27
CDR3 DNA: TGTGCCAGCAGTACTAGGCCCCCGGGAGTCAGGGGGCCCAAAGAGACCCAGTACTTC
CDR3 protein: CASSTRPPGVRGPKETQYF

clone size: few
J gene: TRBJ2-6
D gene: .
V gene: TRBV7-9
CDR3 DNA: TGTGCCAGCACCCCATGGGATGGGGCCAACGTCCTGACTTTC
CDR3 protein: CASTPWDGANVLTF

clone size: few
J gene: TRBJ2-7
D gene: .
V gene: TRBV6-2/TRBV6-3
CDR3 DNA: TGTGCCAGCAGTTACGCCACAGGAAGATCCTACGAGCAGTACTTC
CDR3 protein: CASSYATGRSYEQYF

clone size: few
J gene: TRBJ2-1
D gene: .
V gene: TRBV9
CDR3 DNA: TGTGCCAGCAGCGTAGGAGGCGGTCTGAAGTTAGGGTCCTACAATGAGCAGTTCTTC
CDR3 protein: CASSVGGGLKLGSYNEQFF

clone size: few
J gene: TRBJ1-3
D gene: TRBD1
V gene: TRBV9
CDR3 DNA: TGTGCCAGCAGCGTAGCAGGAGGGACAGGTAGCTCTGGAAACACCATATATTTT
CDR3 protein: CASSVAGGTGSSGNTIYF

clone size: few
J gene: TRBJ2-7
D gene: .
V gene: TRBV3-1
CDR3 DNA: TGTGCCAGCAGCCAAGAGCGTCGCAGATTTTTTCCCGACGAGCAGTACTTC
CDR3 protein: CASSQERRRFFPDEQYF

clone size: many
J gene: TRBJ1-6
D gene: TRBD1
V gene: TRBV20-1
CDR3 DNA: TGCAGTGCTAGAGCTTCTAGGGACAGGGAGAACTCACCCCTCCACTTT
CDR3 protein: CSARASRDRENSPLHF

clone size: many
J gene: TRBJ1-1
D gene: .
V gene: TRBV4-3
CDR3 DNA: TGCGCCAGCAGCCAAGATAGGGACGTTGAAGCTTTCTTT
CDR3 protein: CASSQDRDVEAFF

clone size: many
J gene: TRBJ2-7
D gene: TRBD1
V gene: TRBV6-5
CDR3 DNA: TGTGCCAGCAGTTACGCCCGACCGGGACAGGGCTCCTACGAGCAGTACTTC
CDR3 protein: CASSYARPGQGSYEQYF

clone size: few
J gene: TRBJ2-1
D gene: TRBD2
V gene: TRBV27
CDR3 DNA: TGTGCCAGCAGCAATCTAGCGGTATCCTACAATGAGCAGTTCTTC
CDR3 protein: CASSNLAVSYNEQFF

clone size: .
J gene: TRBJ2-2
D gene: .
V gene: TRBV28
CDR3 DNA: TGTGCCAGCAGTTCCCCGCACACCGGGGAGCTGTTTTTT
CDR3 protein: CASSSPHTGELFF

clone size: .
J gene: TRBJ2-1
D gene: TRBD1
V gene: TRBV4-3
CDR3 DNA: TGCGCCAGCAGCCAAGTAGTGACAGGGGACAATGAGCAGTTCTTC
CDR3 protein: CASSQVVTGDNEQFF

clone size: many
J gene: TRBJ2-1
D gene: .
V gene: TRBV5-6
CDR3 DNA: TGTGCCAGCAGCGCGGGGGGACAGGGCTACAATGAGCAGTTCTTC
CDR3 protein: CASSAGGQGYNEQFF

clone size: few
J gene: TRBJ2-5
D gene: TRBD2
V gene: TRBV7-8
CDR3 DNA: TGTGCCAGCAGCTTGAAATTTGTCGGACTAGCGGGAGTAGTTGAGACCCAGTACTTC
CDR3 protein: CASSLKFVGLAGVVETQYF